This T cell receptor (beta chain) originates from a study of blood T cell repertoires in COVID-19. The overall study: COVID-19 samples from acute and convalescent phases originated in the United States, Italy and Spain. The cDNA or gDNA used as material had been derived from T cells, B-cell-depleted T cells, or PBMCs.

As originally analysed: From reference gene primer amplification, estimates of nucleated cell counts were derived. The assay was immunoSEQ multiplex PCR, and TCRdb's table has in-frame clones only and misses some. Clonal size and the V and J genes are those of that table, whereas D and trimming came from the DNA. The sample shows fewer than 300,000 clones, under 90% of them seen only once. Germline V gene sequence: CDR1 MNHEY, CDR2 SVGAGI. With 7 bases clipped from V and 5 bases from J, the junction kept 8 bases outside the gene matches. The length of the CDR3 is 14 residues. The TCR sequence derives from a woman aged 55-69 years with active or convalescent COVID-19. Sequenced material: peripheral blood. The rearrangement links TRBV6-5 to TRBJ2-5; 9 bases are shared with TRBD1. The CDR3 nucleotides are TGTGCCAGCACTACCAACAGGGGGCGTGAGACCCAGTACTTC. It codes for CASTTNRGRETQYF.